The rows below give T cell receptor beta chains drawn from one sample of a study of blood T cell repertoires in COVID-19. Libraries were prepared by immunoSEQ multiplex PCR; TCRdb keeps only in-frame clonotypes and omits some of them. The table lists more than 150,000 clones, about 85% of them singletons. Sequencing was performed on peripheral blood. Source of these receptors: a man aged 65 to 85 who had recovered from COVID-19. The CDR3 runs from the conserved cysteine through the conserved F or W. A D gene is named only where the DNA matches it firmly. Expanded clones get a size class; other rows say once, few or many, or leave the size out.

J: TRBJ2-2; D: NA; V: TRBV9; size: NA; length: 16; DNA: TGTGCCAGCAGCGTAGTTGCGGATCCCCGTGACGGGGAGCTGTTTTTT; CDR3: CASSVVADPRDGELFF
J: TRBJ1-3; D: TRBD1; V: TRBV11-2; size: NA; length: 16; DNA: TGTGCCAGCAGCTTAACAGGGGGCCTGGGAGGAAACACCATATATTTT; CDR3: CASSLTGGLGGNTIYF
J: TRBJ1-2; D: NA; V: TRBV5-4; size: NA; length: 13; DNA: TGTGCCAGCAGCTTGAACAGGGCCCCTGGCTACACCTTC; CDR3: CASSLNRAPGYTF
J: TRBJ2-3; D: NA; V: TRBV14; size: few; length: 17; DNA: TGTGCCAGCAGCCAAGGGACTGACCTAGTAGCGGCAGATACGCAGTATTTT; CDR3: CASSQGTDLVAADTQYF
J: TRBJ2-2; D: NA; V: TRBV7-2; size: NA; length: 16; DNA: TGTGCCAGCAGCTTAAACGGGGGAGCGGTCACCGGGGAGCTGTTTTTT; CDR3: CASSLNGGAVTGELFF
J: TRBJ2-7; D: TRBD2; V: TRBV27; size: NA; length: 14; DNA: TGTGCCAGCAGTACCTCAGCGGGGACCTACGAGCAGTACTTC; CDR3: CASSTSAGTYEQYF
J: TRBJ2-5; D: TRBD1; V: TRBV19; size: NA; length: 14; DNA: TGTGCCAGTAGTTCGAGGGACAGTGGGGAGACCCAGTACTTC; CDR3: CASSSRDSGETQYF
J: TRBJ2-2; D: NA; V: TRBV5-4; size: NA; length: 16; DNA: TGTGCCAGCAGCTTCGGTAGCCGGCCGAGGACCGGGGAGCTGTTTTTT; CDR3: CASSFGSRPRTGELFF
J: TRBJ2-3; D: TRBD2; V: TRBV5-8; size: NA; length: 14; DNA: TGTGCCAGCAGCCAGCGGGACTCCGGAGATACGCAGTATTTT; CDR3: CASSQRDSGDTQYF
J: TRBJ1-2; D: NA; V: TRBV28; size: NA; length: 15; DNA: TGTGCCAGCAGTCTAGGGACACCAAATAACTATGGCTACACCTTC; CDR3: CASSLGTPNNYGYTF
J: TRBJ2-1; D: NA; V: TRBV15; size: NA; length: 12; DNA: TGTGCCACCAGCAGAGCGTACAATGAGCAGTTCTTC; CDR3: CATSRAYNEQFF
J: TRBJ2-3; D: TRBD2; V: TRBV9; size: NA; length: 15; DNA: TGTGCCAGCAGCGTTGGCGGGAGTAGCACAGATACGCAGTATTTT; CDR3: CASSVGGSSTDTQYF
J: TRBJ2-7; D: TRBD2; V: TRBV5-5; size: NA; length: 15; DNA: TGTGCCAGCAGCGGAGCCGGGACTAGCTCCTACGAGCAGTACTTC; CDR3: CASSGAGTSSYEQYF
J: TRBJ1-5; D: NA; V: TRBV28; size: NA; length: 14; DNA: TGTGCCACCACTCAAGGGGGGGATCATCAGCCCCAGCATTTT; CDR3: CATTQGGDHQPQHF
J: TRBJ2-3; D: TRBD1; V: TRBV28; size: NA; length: 15; DNA: TGTGCCACCATCCGGGACAGGGGGCTCCCAGATACGCAGTATTTT; CDR3: CATIRDRGLPDTQYF
J: TRBJ2-7; D: NA; V: TRBV15; size: NA; length: 16; DNA: TGTGCCACCAGCAGAGATCGAACCCAGGGGGGTTACGAGCAGTACTTC; CDR3: CATSRDRTQGGYEQYF
J: TRBJ2-2; D: NA; V: TRBV6-6; size: NA; length: 17; DNA: TGTGCCAGCAGTCTTTATCAGACGGGTACGAACACCGGGGAGCTGTTTTTT; CDR3: CASSLYQTGTNTGELFF
J: TRBJ1-3; D: TRBD1; V: TRBV18; size: few; length: 14; DNA: TGTGCCAGCACGGACAGGTCCTCTGGAAACACCATATATTTT; CDR3: CASTDRSSGNTIYF
J: TRBJ2-2; D: NA; V: TRBV6-5; size: NA; length: 15; DNA: TGTGCCAGCAGTTACCGGAGAGCTGTCGCCGGGGAGCTGTTTTTT; CDR3: CASSYRRAVAGELFF
J: TRBJ1-5; D: NA; V: TRBV6-5; size: NA; length: 14; DNA: TGTGCCAGCACCCCTACCGGGGGCAATCAGCCCCAGCATTTT; CDR3: CASTPTGGNQPQHF
J: TRBJ2-1; D: TRBD1; V: TRBV6-5; size: once; length: 14; DNA: TGTGCCAGCAGAGGACGGACAGGGAACAATGAGCAGTTCTTC; CDR3: CASRGRTGNNEQFF
J: TRBJ2-1; D: TRBD1; V: TRBV4-1; size: NA; length: 16; DNA: TGCGCCAGCAGTGCCACCGGGACAGGGGGAATTCATGAGCAGTTCTTC; CDR3: CASSATGTGGIHEQFF
J: TRBJ2-7; D: TRBD1; V: TRBV5-4; size: NA; length: 14; DNA: TGTGCCAGCTACTCCGGGACAGGGGCCTACGAGCAGTACTTC; CDR3: CASYSGTGAYEQYF
J: TRBJ2-7; D: NA; V: TRBV5-1; size: NA; length: 14; DNA: TGCGCCAGCAGCTTGGATGGGACAAATTACGAGCAGTACTTC; CDR3: CASSLDGTNYEQYF
J: TRBJ2-7; D: NA; V: TRBV5-1; size: NA; length: 13; DNA: TGCGCCAGCAGCTTGGGTGCGGTCTACGAGCAGTACTTC; CDR3: CASSLGAVYEQYF
J: TRBJ2-1; D: NA; V: TRBV5-5; size: NA; length: 14; DNA: TGTGCCAGCAGCTTGGCGGAGGACTACAATGAGCAGTTCTTC; CDR3: CASSLAEDYNEQFF
J: TRBJ2-5; D: NA; V: TRBV5-4; size: NA; length: 16; DNA: TGTGCCAGCAGCCCGGAACTAGCAGGGTTAAGAGAGACCCAGTACTTC; CDR3: CASSPELAGLRETQYF
J: TRBJ2-1; D: TRBD2; V: TRBV3-1/TRBV3-2; size: NA; length: 19; DNA: TGTGCCAGCAGCGATCCGGGACTAGCGGGAGTCCTCTCCTACAATGAGCAGTTCTTC; CDR3: CASSDPGLAGVLSYNEQFF
J: TRBJ2-3; D: TRBD2; V: TRBV6-5; size: NA; length: 14; DNA: TGTGCCAGCGCCGGGACTAGTTTCACAGATACGCAGTATTTT; CDR3: CASAGTSFTDTQYF
J: TRBJ1-2; D: TRBD1; V: TRBV7-9; size: NA; length: 14; DNA: TGTGCCAGCAGCTCGGACAGGGCTGACTATGGCTACACCTTC; CDR3: CASSSDRADYGYTF
J: TRBJ2-7; D: TRBD1; V: TRBV7-2; size: NA; length: 15; DNA: TGTGCCAGCAGCCTCCTATTCGACAGGGGATACGAGCAGTACTTC; CDR3: CASSLLFDRGYEQYF
J: TRBJ1-5; D: NA; V: TRBV11-2; size: once; length: 13; DNA: TGTGCCAGCAGCTTAGAGGAGTTTCAGCCCCAGCATTTT; CDR3: CASSLEEFQPQHF
J: TRBJ1-5; D: NA; V: TRBV21-1; size: once; length: 14; DNA: TGTGCCAGCAGCCGGGACTGTAGCAATCAGCCCCAGCATTTT; CDR3: CASSRDCSNQPQHF
J: TRBJ2-2; D: NA; V: TRBV9; size: NA; length: 15; DNA: TGTGCCAGCAGCGGGACTACGCCAGGCACCGGGGAGCTGTTTTTT; CDR3: CASSGTTPGTGELFF
J: TRBJ2-1; D: TRBD2; V: TRBV6-2/TRBV6-3; size: NA; length: 12; DNA: TGTGCCAGCAGTTACCCCCGGGGGGTTTCGTTCTTC; CDR3: CASSYPRGVSFF
J: TRBJ2-1; D: TRBD2; V: TRBV5-4; size: NA; length: 16; DNA: TGTGCCAGCAGCTGGACTAGCGGGAGGTCATACAATGAGCAGTTCTTC; CDR3: CASSWTSGRSYNEQFF
J: TRBJ2-3; D: TRBD1; V: TRBV5-1; size: NA; length: 15; DNA: TGCGCCAGCAGCAGGACAGGGACGGAGACAGATACGCAGTATTTT; CDR3: CASSRTGTETDTQYF
J: TRBJ2-1; D: TRBD2; V: TRBV7-2; size: NA; length: 15; DNA: TGTGCCAGCAGCTTATCGGGAGGGCAATACAATGAGCAGTTCTTC; CDR3: CASSLSGGQYNEQFF
J: TRBJ1-5; D: NA; V: TRBV29-1; size: NA; length: 15; DNA: TGCAGCGTCCAGGCGGGGGGAAGTAGCAATCAGCCCCAGCATTTT; CDR3: CSVQAGGSSNQPQHF
J: TRBJ1-1; D: TRBD1; V: TRBV6-5; size: NA; length: 14; DNA: TGTGCCAGCAAAACGACAGGGTTCGTGCCTGAAGCTTTCTTT; CDR3: CASKTTGFVPEAFF
J: TRBJ1-5; D: TRBD1; V: TRBV5-8; size: NA; length: 16; DNA: TGTGCCAGCAGCCTCGGGACAGAATATAGCAATCAGCCCCAGCATTTT; CDR3: CASSLGTEYSNQPQHF
J: TRBJ2-1; D: TRBD1; V: TRBV2; size: NA; length: 13; DNA: TGTGCCAGCAGGCGGGACAGGGAGAATGAGCAGTTCTTC; CDR3: CASRRDRENEQFF
J: TRBJ1-2; D: NA; V: TRBV28; size: NA; length: 12; DNA: TGTGCCAGCAGTTGGGGGGGGTATGGCTACACCTTC; CDR3: CASSWGGYGYTF
J: TRBJ1-2; D: TRBD1; V: TRBV12-3/TRBV12-4; size: NA; length: 13; DNA: TGTGCCAGCAGCCATAGGGACAGGGGTGGCTACACCTTC; CDR3: CASSHRDRGGYTF
J: TRBJ1-1; D: NA; V: TRBV19; size: few; length: 11; DNA: TGTGCCAGTTCAGCCTACAGGGAAGCTTTCTTT; CDR3: CASSAYREAFF
J: TRBJ2-2; D: TRBD2; V: TRBV24-1; size: once; length: 18; DNA: TGTGCCACCAGTGATGCCCCGGGACTAGCGACCAACACCGGGGAGCTGTTTTTT; CDR3: CATSDAPGLATNTGELFF
J: TRBJ2-1; D: TRBD1; V: TRBV7-6; size: NA; length: 16; DNA: TGTGCCAGCAGCTCCACAGGGGTCTTAGGGTACAATGAGCAGTTCTTC; CDR3: CASSSTGVLGYNEQFF
J: TRBJ1-2; D: TRBD1; V: TRBV7-2; size: NA; length: 15; DNA: TGTGCCAGCAGCTTAAGCCCGACAGGGAACTATGGCTACACCTTC; CDR3: CASSLSPTGNYGYTF
J: TRBJ1-1; D: TRBD1; V: TRBV6-5; size: NA; length: 16; DNA: TGTGCCAGCAGTTACCGTCGGACAGGGGGCAAGGCTGAAGCTTTCTTT; CDR3: CASSYRRTGGKAEAFF
J: TRBJ2-3; D: NA; V: TRBV6-1; size: NA; length: 15; DNA: TGTGCCAGCAGTGAATCTACCTCCGGGACAGATACGCAGTATTTT; CDR3: CASSESTSGTDTQYF
J: TRBJ1-1; D: NA; V: TRBV5-5; size: NA; length: 15; DNA: TGTGCCAGCAGCCAGAGGACCTCCAAGGGGACTGAAGCTTTCTTT; CDR3: CASSQRTSKGTEAFF
J: TRBJ2-7; D: TRBD1; V: TRBV7-9; size: NA; length: 12; DNA: TGTGCCAGCAGCTTAAGGACAGGGAGAATGTACTTC; CDR3: CASSLRTGRMYF
J: TRBJ2-3; D: NA; V: TRBV18; size: NA; length: 14; DNA: TGTGCCAGCTCGACACAAACTAGCACAGATACGCAGTATTTT; CDR3: CASSTQTSTDTQYF
J: TRBJ1-2; D: NA; V: TRBV4-1; size: once; length: 15; DNA: TGCGCCAGCAGCCAAGTGGAGGGGAAATACTATGGCTACACCTTC; CDR3: CASSQVEGKYYGYTF
J: TRBJ2-6; D: NA; V: TRBV4-3; size: NA; length: 16; DNA: TGCGCCAGCAGCCAAGGGTATGGAGATGGGGCCAACGTCCTGACTTTC; CDR3: CASSQGYGDGANVLTF
J: TRBJ1-1; D: NA; V: TRBV7-9; size: NA; length: 17; DNA: TGTGCCAGCAGCTTCGCCTGGGGACAAAGAGAAAACACTGAAGCTTTCTTT; CDR3: CASSFAWGQRENTEAFF